These 16 T cell receptor beta chains originate from one sample sequenced in a study of shared clonotypes between healthy human individuals. TCRdb's copy holds only in-frame clones and misses some; the assay was immunoSEQ multiplex PCR. The top ten clones hold roughly 1.5% of a sample with about 1 million clones, more than 65% of them seen once. Specimen: memory CD4+ T cells sorted from blood. Subset given: CD45RA-negative fraction. The origin of the receptors is a man younger than 35 in good health.

The chain combines TRBV2 with TRBJ1-2, with unresolved D. V was pared by 6 bases and J by 4 bases, with 15 bases between. This CDR3 is built from 14 residues. CDR1 is SNHLY, CDR2 FYNNEI, per germline. The CDR3 nucleotides read TGTGCCAGCAGGGGAGACGCCGGAGGCTATGGCTACACCTTC. Encoded protein: CASRGDAGGYGYTF.

V is TRBV29-1 and J is TRBJ1-2; tentatively, D is TRBD1 (5 bases). The germline CDR1 and CDR2 sequences are SQVTM and ANQGSEA. Trimming stripped 2 bases from V and 8 bases from J, with 12 bases between. The CDR3 spans 12 residues. In nucleotides, the CDR3 is TGCAGCGTTGAACAGGGCGGGAGAGGCTACACCTTC. Amino acids: CSVEQGGRGYTF.

The rearrangement links TRBV28 to TRBJ2-5; 11 nucleotides agree with TRBD1. Per the germline V gene, CDR1 is MDHEN and CDR2 is SYDVKM. With 11 bases clipped from V and 5 bases from J, the junction kept 13 bases outside the gene matches. The CDR3 spans 15 residues. This CDR3 reads CAGGYTDRGRETQYF. CDR3 DNA sequence: TGTGCCGGTGGATATACGGACAGGGGGCGCGAGACCCAGTACTTC.

In this sample, this clone turned up a few times. V is TRBV30 and J is TRBJ2-2; D is possibly TRBD1 or TRBD2 (6 bases each). Trimming cost V 3 bases and J 7 bases, with 15 bases left between them. Germline V gives CDR1 GTSNPN, CDR2 SVGIG (reference sequence). The CDR3 is 14 amino acids. The CDR3 DNA reads as TGTGCCTGGAGAGGGGGGAGGTCCGGCGGGGAGCTGTTTTTT. It specifies CAWRGGRSGGELFF.

J is TRBJ2-1 and V is TRBV10-2; D is ambiguous. Trimming took 3 bases from V and 4 from J, leaving 13 bases between them. In germline, CDR1 is WSHSY, CDR2 SAAADI. This CDR3 is 15 amino acids long. CDR3 in DNA: TGCGCCAGCAGTGAAGCCCTAGGTGGGTACAATGAGCAGTTCTTC. It yields the protein CASSEALGGYNEQFF.

The rearrangement uses TRBV5-6 and TRBJ2-6; D gene unclear. Looked up from germline, CDR1 is SGHDT and CDR2 is YYEEEE. Trimming removed 1 base at V and 0 bases at J, with 8 bases between. There are 16 residues in the CDR3. The CDR3: CASSLPQTSGANVLTF. The CDR3 bases are TGTGCCAGCAGCTTGCCCCAAACCTCTGGGGCCAACGTCCTGACTTTC.

J is TRBJ2-7 and V is TRBV5-6; perhaps TRBD2 as D (5 bases). With 0 bases removed from V and 3 bases from J, the gap between germline ends came to 16 bases. This CDR3 comprises 16 residues. CDR1 SGHDT and CDR2 YYEEEE come from the germline V gene. CDR3 protein: CASSLDEGVNGYEQYF. Here the CDR3 DNA reads TGTGCCAGCAGCTTGGATGAGGGAGTGAATGGCTACGAGCAGTACTTC. Using reference TRBV5-6 and TRBJ2-7 for the parts outside the CDR3, the full variable domain is DAGVTQSPTHLIKTRGQQVTLRCSPKSGHDTVSWYQQALGQGPQFIFQYYEEEERQRGNFPDRFSGHQFPNYSSELNVNALLLGDSALYLCASSLDEGVNGYEQYFGPGTRLTVT.

The chain links TRBV4-1 to TRBJ1-5; the D gene is possibly TRBD1 (5 bases). CDR1 is MGHRA and CDR2 is YSYEKL in the germline V gene. V lost 1 base, J lost 8 bases, and 9 bases lay in between. The CDR3 has 13 amino acids. CDR3 nucleotides: TGCGCCAGCAGCCAAGGACAGTTGGAGCCCCAGCATTTT. It is translated as CASSQGQLEPQHF.

The chain joins TRBV6-5 to TRBJ2-5, with D perhaps TRBD1 (5 bases). V lost 6 bases and J lost 3, with 11 bases in between. The CDR3 sequence is 13 residues long. Germline V gene data show CDR1 as MNHEY and CDR2 as SVGAGI. As DNA, the CDR3 is TGTGCCAGCAGACCTCAGGGTGAAGAGACCCAGTACTTC. Encoded protein: CASRPQGEETQYF.

The chain links TRBV9 to TRBJ2-2; D call uncertain. Trimming left V 2 bases short and J 4 bases short, with 9 bases between. From germline, CDR1 is SGDLS and CDR2 YYNGEE. The CDR3 is 14 residues long. Written as DNA, the CDR3 is TGTGCCAGCAGCGTCTTAAGCTCCACCGGGGAGCTGTTTTTT. This sequence encodes CASSVLSSTGELFF.

V usage is TRBV7-2 and J usage is TRBJ1-3; possibly TRBD1 for D (5 bases). CDR1 and CDR2 (germline): SGHTA, FQGNSA. The CDR3 extends over 15 amino acids. V was trimmed by 2 bases and J by 2 bases, leaving 10 bases between them. CDR3 coding DNA: TGTGCCAGCAGCTTATCCGGGACCGCTGGAAACACCATATATTTT. Residues: CASSLSGTAGNTIYF. Complete variable domain (other parts from reference TRBV7-2 and TRBJ1-3): GAGVSQSPSNKVTEKGKDVELRCDPISGHTALYWYRQSLGQGLEFLIYFQGNSAPDKSGLPSDRFSAERTGGSVSTLTIQRTQQEDSAVYLCASSLSGTAGNTIYFGEGSWLTVV.

This clone showed up just once. A much larger clone lies a single base off, so this may be a read error. The chain joins TRBV5-4 to TRBJ2-7; unclear D gene. The germline V gene has CDR1 SGHNT and CDR2 YYREEE (reference sequence). The CDR3 covers 11 residues. The V end was cut by 4 bases, the J end by 3 bases, with 5 bases between. The CDR3 loop is CASSTDYEQYF. CDR3 nucleotides: TGTGCCAGCAGCACTGACTACGAGCAGTACTTC.

The chain carries TRBV29-1 and TRBJ2-1; tentatively, D is TRBD1 (6 bases). Trimming cost V 7 bases and J 3 bases, with 7 bases left between them. The CDR3 is 11 residues long. Germline V gene data show CDR1 as SQVTM and CDR2 as ANQGSEA. In DNA form, the CDR3 reads TGCAGCGCACAGGGCTACAATGAGCAGTTCTTC. Its translation is CSAQGYNEQFF.

For this clone: Other DNA variants within this sample encode the same CDR3. The chain has TRBV7-2 and TRBJ2-5; D gene uncertain. The germline CDR1 and CDR2 sequences are SGHTA and FQGNSA. Between the trimmed V and J ends, which lost 1 base and 4 bases, there was a span of 10 bases. The CDR3 covers 14 residues. The CDR3 loop reads CASSLGVGLETQYF. In DNA, the CDR3 is TGTGCCAGCAGCTTAGGGGTAGGGCTAGAGACCCAGTACTTC.

CDR3 loop: CASSHDKNYGYTF. CDR3 in DNA: TGTGCCAGCTCACACGACAAAAACTATGGCTACACCTTC. V usage is TRBV18 and J usage is TRBJ1-2; D not resolved. The CDR3 covers 13 residues. The V end was cut by 4 bases, the J end by 2 bases, with 8 bases between. CDR1 and CDR2 from the germline V gene are KGHSH and LQKENI.

This clone was seen a single time. This rearrangement joins TRBV6-5 to TRBJ1-2; D not certain. V lost 5 bases and J lost 4, with 14 bases in between. Germline V gene lookup returns CDR1 MNHEY and CDR2 SVGAGI. The CDR3 runs 14 residues. This CDR3 is CASSPHDPFYGYTF. In DNA form, the CDR3 reads TGTGCCAGCAGTCCGCATGACCCTTTCTATGGCTACACCTTC.